This is a list of T cell receptor beta chains from one sample in a study of regulatory T cells in long-lasting Graves disease. TCRdb analysed the multiplex PCR reads with MiXCR anew, one entry per CDR3 protein. Among about 620,000 distinct CDR3 sequences listed, approximately 15% were seen once. In addition, the sample was reused for a study of T cells in Graves' hyperthyroidism and ophthalmopathy.

The sample was peripheral blood mononuclear cells (PBMCs), taken at new diagnosis, from a patient treated with antithyroid drugs. Receptors were obtained from a young woman with Graves disease. Both conserved end residues are part of each CDR3. D genes are given only for firm matches. Clone size is stated in some rows and not others, as once, few, many or a class when expanded.

CDR3aa,CDR3nt,len,j_gene,v_gene,d_gene,abundance
CALSSGSGGGTQYF,TGTGCCCTCTCTAGCGGGAGTGGGGGTGGCACGCAGTATTTT,14,TRBJ2-3,TRBV30,TRBD2,few
CASSFGPNRDSAKKLFF,TGTGCCAGCAGCTTCGGGCCCAACCGGGACAGTGCGAAAAAACTGTTTTTT,17,TRBJ1-4,TRBV13,TRBD1,many
CASRRGAFPGANVLTF,TGTGCCAGCAGGAGGGGCGCCTTCCCTGGGGCCAACGTCCTGACTTTC,16,TRBJ2-6,TRBV12-3/TRBV12-4,NA,NA
CSASPGGALYEQYF,TGCAGTGCATCCCCAGGGGGCGCATTGTACGAGCAGTACTTC,14,TRBJ2-7,TRBV20-1,TRBD1,few
CASSGGGYEQYFGPGNQPQHF,NA,21,TRBJ1-5,TRBV12-3/TRBV12-4,NA,NA
CASSPDFPPLEQYF,TGTGCCAGTAGCCCTGACTTCCCCCCCTTGGAGCAGTACTTC,14,TRBJ2-7,TRBV19,NA,few
CSPKGRSSYEQYF,TGCAGCCCCAAGGGTAGAAGCTCCTACGAGCAGTACTTC,13,TRBJ2-7,TRBV20-1,NA,NA
CASSAEKTSGNTIYF,TGTGCCAGCAGTGCAGAAAAGACCTCTGGAAACACCATATATTTT,15,TRBJ1-3,TRBV6-1,NA,few
CASSEPFITRTGGDIQYF,TGTGCCAGCAGTGAACCCTTTATAACTAGGACAGGAGGGGACATTCAGTACTTC,18,TRBJ2-4,TRBV6-1,NA,NA
CASSHGVADEQYF,TGTGCCAGCAGCCATGGGGTAGCGGATGAGCAGTACTTC,13,TRBJ2-7,TRBV7-9,NA,few
CASKGQGDTEAFF,TGTGCCAGCAAGGGGCAGGGTGACACTGAAGCTTTCTTT,13,TRBJ1-1,TRBV2,NA,many
CAKQGADSYEQYF,TGTGCCAAACAGGGGGCGGACTCCTACGAGCAGTACTTC,13,TRBJ2-7,TRBV2,TRBD1,many
CASSPRVGTVGHEQYF,TGTGCCAGCTCACCAAGGGTTGGGACAGTGGGACACGAGCAGTACTTC,16,TRBJ2-7,TRBV18,TRBD1,NA
CASSLEGTPRHF,TGTGCCAGCAGCCTTGAGGGGACTCCCCGGCATTTT,12,TRBJ1-5,TRBV7-9,NA,NA
CASSLAPGRIGGYTF,TGTGCCAGCAGCTTGGCGCCGGGGAGGATTGGTGGCTACACCTTC,15,TRBJ1-2,TRBV5-5,NA,many
CASGLPLKNLRQGWNTEAFF,TGTGCTAGTGGTTTGCCTCTCAAGAACCTAAGACAGGGGTGGAACACTGAAGCTTTCTTT,20,TRBJ1-1,TRBV12-5,TRBD1,NA
CASTVGTGASTDTQYF,TGTGCCAGCACCGTCGGGACAGGGGCTAGCACAGATACGCAGTATTTT,16,TRBJ2-3,TRBV6-1,TRBD1,many
CASSLLAGVSNEQFF,TGTGCCAGCAGTTTACTAGCGGGAGTCTCCAATGAGCAGTTCTTC,15,TRBJ2-1,TRBV6-2/TRBV6-3,TRBD2,many
CASSRRDGEETQYF,TGTGCCAGCAGCCGGAGGGACGGCGAAGAGACCCAGTACTTC,14,TRBJ2-5,TRBV3-1,NA,many
CSARSPAGGETQYF,TGCAGTGCTAGATCCCCAGCGGGGGGCGAGACCCAGTACTTC,14,TRBJ2-5,TRBV20-1,TRBD2,few
CASSVATSAQAGGEQFF,TGTGCCAGCAGCGTAGCTACCTCGGCCCAGGCTGGGGGTGAGCAGTTCTTC,17,TRBJ2-1,TRBV9,NA,few
CATSRDLGDVGRAYTGELFF,TGTGCCACCAGCAGAGATTTGGGGGACGTCGGGAGGGCGTACACCGGGGAGCTGTTTTTT,20,TRBJ2-2,TRBV15,TRBD2,few
CSARRGEGAYNEQFF,TGCAGTGCGAGAAGGGGGGAGGGAGCCTACAATGAGCAGTTCTTC,15,TRBJ2-1,TRBV20-1,NA,NA
CAISESGVRETQYF,TGTGCCATCAGTGAGTCAGGGGTACGAGAGACCCAGTACTTC,14,TRBJ2-5,TRBV10-3,NA,few
CATRDRGLSQPQHF,TGTGCCACCAGAGACAGGGGGCTTAGTCAGCCCCAGCATTTT,14,TRBJ1-5,TRBV24-1,TRBD1,many
CASSLNRQGSGGNTIYF,TGCGCCAGCAGCCTTAACAGACAGGGAAGTGGCGGAAACACCATATATTTT,17,TRBJ1-3,TRBV5-1,TRBD1,few
CSVEVTDAYEQYF,TGCAGCGTTGAAGTTACCGACGCCTACGAGCAGTACTTC,13,TRBJ2-7,TRBV29-1,NA,few
CASSLAGFSTDTQYF,TGCGCCAGCAGCTTGGCGGGGTTCAGCACAGATACGCAGTATTTT,15,TRBJ2-3,TRBV5-1,NA,few
CASSIRGPLGAGNTGELFF,TGTGCCAGTAGTATAAGAGGCCCCTTGGGGGCGGGAAACACCGGGGAGCTGTTTTTT,19,TRBJ2-2,TRBV19,NA,NA
CASSASTGRYSPLHF,TGTGCCAGCTCGGCATCCACGGGGCGATATTCACCCCTCCACTTT,15,TRBJ1-6,TRBV6-1,NA,many
CASSLERPLYNEQFF,TGTGCCAGCAGCTTAGAACGCCCCCTCTACAATGAGCAGTTCTTC,15,TRBJ2-1,TRBV7-9,NA,many
CVSSSLVAGGTTSTQYF,TGTGTCAGCAGCTCCCTGGTGGCGGGAGGTACGACCTCTACGCAGTATTTT,17,TRBJ2-3,TRBV7-2,TRBD2,few
CATSDAAVTTDTQYF,TGTGCCACCAGTGATGCGGCCGTGACTACGGATACGCAGTATTTT,15,TRBJ2-3,TRBV24-1,NA,few
CASSPTVRSSYEQYF,TGTGCCAGCAGCCCAACGGTAAGGAGCTCCTACGAGCAGTACTTC,15,TRBJ2-7,TRBV11-3,NA,NA
CASSQVNQPQHF,TGTGCCAGCAGCCAAGTGAATCAGCCCCAGCATTTT,12,TRBJ1-5,TRBV4-1,NA,many
CSVGALSTGELFF,TGCAGCGTTGGGGCGCTTAGCACCGGGGAGCTGTTTTTT,13,TRBJ2-2,TRBV29-1,NA,many
CASSLSFGTGAFF,TGTGCCAGCAGTTTATCGTTTGGGACAGGAGCTTTCTTT,13,TRBJ1-1,TRBV27,TRBD1,few
CASSQAAEQFF,TGTGCCAGCAGCCAAGCGGCTGAGCAGTTCTTC,11,TRBJ2-1,TRBV3-1,NA,NA
CASSQEVGAYGYTF,TGTGCCAGCAGCCAAGAAGTTGGGGCCTATGGCTACACCTTC,14,TRBJ1-2,TRBV3-1,NA,NA
CASSELDRMGSPLHF,TGTGCCAGCAGTGAACTGGACAGAATGGGGTCACCCCTCCACTTT,15,TRBJ1-6,TRBV6-2/TRBV6-3,NA,NA
CASSLGPGEKLFF,TGTGCCAGCAGTTTAGGACCCGGGGAAAAACTGTTTTTT,13,TRBJ1-4,TRBV27,NA,many
CASSLDVGSTDTQYF,TGTGCCAGCAGCTTAGATGTCGGATCCACAGATACGCAGTATTTT,15,TRBJ2-3,TRBV7-9,NA,few
CASSQVDRGLDEQYF,TGTGCCAGCTCACAAGTGGACAGGGGTCTCGACGAGCAGTACTTC,15,TRBJ2-7,TRBV18,TRBD1,NA
CSARAGGTHSSYEQYF,TGCAGTGCTAGGGCCGGCGGGACCCATAGCTCCTACGAGCAGTACTTC,16,TRBJ2-7,TRBV20-1,NA,NA
CASSLAQQGPYGYTF,TGTGCCAGCAGTTTGGCCCAACAGGGACCCTATGGCTACACCTTC,15,TRBJ1-2,TRBV6-2/TRBV6-3,NA,many